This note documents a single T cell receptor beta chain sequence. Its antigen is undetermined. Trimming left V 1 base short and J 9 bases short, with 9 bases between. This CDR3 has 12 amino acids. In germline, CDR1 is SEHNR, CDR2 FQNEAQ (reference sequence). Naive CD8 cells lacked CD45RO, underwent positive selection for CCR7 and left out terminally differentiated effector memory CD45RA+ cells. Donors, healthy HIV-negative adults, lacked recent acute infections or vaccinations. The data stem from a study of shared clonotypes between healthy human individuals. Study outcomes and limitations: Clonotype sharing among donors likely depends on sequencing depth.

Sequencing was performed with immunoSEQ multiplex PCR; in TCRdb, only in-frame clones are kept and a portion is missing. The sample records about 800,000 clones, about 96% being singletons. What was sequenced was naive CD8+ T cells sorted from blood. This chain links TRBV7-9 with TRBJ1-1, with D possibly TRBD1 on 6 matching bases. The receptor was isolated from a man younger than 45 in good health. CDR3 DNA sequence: TGTGCCAGCAGCTTAGGGGGGGCTCAAGCTTTCTTT. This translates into CASSLGGAQAFF.